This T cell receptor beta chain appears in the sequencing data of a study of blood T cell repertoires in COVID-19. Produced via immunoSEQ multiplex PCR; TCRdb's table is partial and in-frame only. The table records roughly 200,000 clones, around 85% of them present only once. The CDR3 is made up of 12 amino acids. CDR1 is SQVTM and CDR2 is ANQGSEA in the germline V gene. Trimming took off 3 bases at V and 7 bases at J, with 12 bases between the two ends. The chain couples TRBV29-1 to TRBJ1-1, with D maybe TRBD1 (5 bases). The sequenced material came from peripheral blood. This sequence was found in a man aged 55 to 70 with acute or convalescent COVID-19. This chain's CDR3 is CSVDGGLGEAFF. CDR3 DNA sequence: TGCAGCGTTGACGGGGGGTTGGGTGAAGCTTTCTTT.